This TCR beta chain was observed in a study of PD-1 blockade in classical Hodgkin lymphoma. Notes on the study in general: Patients excluded were those beginning nivolumab under 1 year after ASCT. The study reported lower baseline TCR diversity in newly diagnosed patients than in healthy donors.

V was shortened by 0 bases and J by 4 bases, with 17 bases between the two germline ends. Germline-derived CDR1 and CDR2 are SGHRS and YFSETQ. This CDR3 is built from 16 residues. To note about this clone: Its antigen is not identified.

Measured with immunoSEQ multiplex PCR; TCRdb has only the in-frame clones, and not every one. The repertoire holds about 36,000 clones, with 69% as singletons. All patients experienced relapse after autologous stem cell transplantation, and brentuximab vedotin exposure was variable. Sequencing was performed on peripheral blood mononuclear cells (PBMCs), taken before the second cycle of nivolumab. The origin of this receptor is a human donor with classical Hodgkin lymphoma. The rearrangement links TRBV5-1 to TRBJ2-7; D is possibly TRBD2 (6 bases). The CDR3 sequence: CASSLAGGGTIYEQYF. CDR3 nucleotide sequence: TGCGCCAGCAGCTTGGCCGGGGGTGGGACCATTTACGAGCAGTACTTC.